The present T cell receptor beta chain was sequenced within a study of blood T cell repertoires in COVID-19. In the original processing: The authors estimated nucleated cell counts from reference gene primer amplification. TCRdb keeps only in-frame clones here, not all; method: immunoSEQ multiplex PCR. The DNA gave D and trimming, while V, J and clone size come from that table. The sample consists of over 100,000 clones, approximately 89% of them appearing once. Per germline, CDR1 SGDLS and CDR2 YYNGEE. The trim removed 3 bases at V and 6 bases at J, leaving 5 bases unmatched. The CDR3 runs to 15 residues. Patients at the Seattle site were enrolled during active infection and followed longitudinally.

The source material was peripheral blood. The J gene is TRBJ2-1, the V gene TRBV9; 11 nucleotides align to TRBD2. The receptor was derived from a woman in her seventies with COVID-19, enrolled during active disease. The CDR3 region is CASSAFLAGGNEQFF. The CDR3 nucleotides are TGTGCCAGCAGCGCCTTTCTAGCGGGGGGCAATGAGCAGTTCTTC.